A single T cell receptor (beta chain) is shown here with its context. In germline, CDR1 is SGHRS, CDR2 YFSETQ. Trimming removed 5 bases from V and 6 bases from J; junction bases left unmatched: 7. CDR3 length equals 14 residues. This sample stems from a study of T cell changes during pregnancy in multiple sclerosis. Assay: immunoSEQ multiplex PCR; the TCRdb copy retains only in-frame clones and omits some. The data show tens of thousands of clones, about nine tenths seen once. The receptor was derived from a female donor in good health, enrolled as a control in a pregnancy study. The V call is TRBV5-1, the J call TRBJ2-7; the match to TRBD2 covers 11 bases. Sequences were derived from peripheral blood, sampled in the first trimester of pregnancy. The DNA of the CDR3 is TGCGCCAGCAGTGAAACTAGCGGGAGAGGCGAGCAGTACTTC. It yields the protein CASSETSGRGEQYF.